The 31 T cell receptor beta chains below were found in one sample sequenced in a study of blood T cell repertoires in COVID-19. Sequencing was performed with immunoSEQ multiplex PCR; in TCRdb, only in-frame clones are kept and a portion is missing. The profile shows tens of thousands of clones, approximately 84% of them singletons. Sample: peripheral blood. The receptors shown here come from a man aged 60 to 69 with acute or convalescent COVID-19.

The chain carries TRBV7-3 and TRBJ2-5; a possible D gene is TRBD2 (6 bases). The CDR3 has 14 amino acids. CDR1 and CDR2 (germline): SGHTA, FQGTGA. Trimming left V 5 bases short and J 5 bases short, with 15 bases between. The CDR3 bases are TGTGCCAGCAGCCCTGGAGGGGTCCGGGAGACCCAGTACTTC. Encoded protein: CASSPGGVRETQYF.

The chain carries TRBV6-5 and TRBJ2-7; the D gene is possibly TRBD2 (7 bases). V was shortened by 6 bases and J by 6 bases, with 18 bases between the two germline ends. Germline CDR1 reads MNHEY; CDR2 reads SVGAGI. CDR3 size: 14 residues. The CDR3 reads CASSPDGGPGEQYF. In DNA, the CDR3 is TGTGCCAGCAGCCCGGACGGGGGGCCCGGCGAGCAGTACTTC.

V usage is TRBV5-4 and J usage is TRBJ2-7; 7 bases are a match to TRBD1. In germline, CDR1 is SGHNT, CDR2 YYREEE (reference sequence). CDR3 length: 14 residues. Trimming took 4 bases from V and 5 from J; bases not matched to a gene: 9. The DNA for the CDR3 is TGTGCCAGCAGCCTAACCGGGACAGACAACGAGCAGTACTTC. Its protein product is CASSLTGTDNEQYF.

The chain employs TRBV7-8 and TRBJ2-7; no clear D gene. Trimming removed 4 bases at V and 2 bases at J, with 15 bases between. The CDR3 has 15 residues. Germline CDR1 is SGHVS and CDR2 is FQNEAQ. Here the CDR3 reads CASSSPRVLTYEQYF. CDR3 coding DNA: TGTGCCAGCAGCTCACCCCGGGTACTAACCTACGAGCAGTACTTC.

This chain uses TRBV19 with TRBJ1-2, with TRBD1 as a possible D gene (5 bases). Germline V gene lookup returns CDR1 LNHDA and CDR2 SQIVND (reference sequence). This CDR3 is built from 13 residues. Trimming cost V 5 bases and J 8 bases, with 15 bases left between them. The CDR3 reads CASSASGSRGYTF. Written as DNA, the CDR3 is TGTGCCAGTAGTGCCTCAGGGTCGCGCGGCTACACCTTC. The variable domain in full, completed from reference TRBV19 and TRBJ1-2, reads DGGITQSPKYLFRKEGQNVTLSCEQNLNHDAMYWYRQDPGQGLRLIYYSQIVNDFQKGDIAEGYSVSREKKESFPLTVTSAQKNPTAFYLCASSASGSRGYTFGSGTRLTVV.

The genes are TRBV27 and TRBJ1-4; D possibly corresponds to TRBD1 (6 bases). The CDR3 totals 16 residues. The germline gives CDR1 MNHEY, CDR2 SMNVEV (reference sequence). Trimming took off 5 bases at V and 3 bases at J, with 16 bases between the two ends. CDR3 sequence reads: CASSPSGWGPNEKLFF. DNA for the CDR3: TGTGCCAGCAGTCCGTCAGGGTGGGGGCCTAATGAAAAACTGTTTTTT.

The CDR3 reads CAISEGGGASFIYNEQFF. The CDR3 DNA is TGTGCCATCAGTGAAGGTGGGGGGGCTAGTTTCATCTACAATGAGCAGTTCTTC. The J gene is TRBJ2-1, the V gene TRBV10-3; weak D call: TRBD2 (7 bases). The germline gives CDR1 ENHRY, CDR2 SYGVKD. The CDR3 runs 18 residues. The ends were cut back, 3 bases at V and 3 bases at J, with 21 bases in the middle.

For the CDR3, the DNA is TGCGCCAGCAGCATGGGACAGGGGCATTCCTACGAGCAGTACTTC. Amino acids: CASSMGQGHSYEQYF. The chain recombines TRBV5-1 with TRBJ2-7; 10 bases map to TRBD1. The V gene's germline CDR1 is SGHRS and CDR2 YFSETQ. V lost 4 bases to trimming and J lost 1 base; unmatched junction nucleotides: 5. The CDR3 loop spans 15 amino acids.

The chain has TRBV7-8 and TRBJ1-2; possibly TRBD1 for D (5 bases). V gave up 0 bases and J gave up 5 bases, with 16 bases separating them. CDR3 size: 16 residues. Germline CDR1 is SGHVS and CDR2 is FQNEAQ. The CDR3 DNA reads as TGTGCCAGCAGCTTAGCGAATCCAGGGAATGCATATGGCTACACCTTC. This gives the protein CASSLANPGNAYGYTF.

The rearrangement links TRBV29-1 to TRBJ1-1, with D unresolved. This CDR3 has 11 amino acids. Between the trimmed V and J ends, which lost 8 bases and 0 bases, there was a span of 7 bases. CDR1 is SQVTM, CDR2 ANQGSEA, per germline. CDR3 residues: CSLAVNTEAFF. DNA of the CDR3: TGCAGCCTGGCGGTGAACACTGAAGCTTTCTTT.

The chain has TRBV4-2 and TRBJ1-3, with TRBD1 as a possible D gene (6 bases). The CDR3 covers 15 residues. CDR1 LGHNA and CDR2 YNFKEQ come from the germline V gene. V gave up 4 bases and J gave up 4 bases, with 14 bases separating them. CDR3 in amino acids: CASSPSTGSGNTIYF. CDR3 nucleotide sequence: TGTGCCAGCAGCCCCAGTACAGGGTCGGGAAACACCATATATTTT.

This rearrangement joins TRBV4-3 to TRBJ1-2; 7 bases map to TRBD1. This CDR3 region has 17 residues. V trimming: 1 base; J trimming: 0 bases; junction bases outside the gene matches: 8. The V gene's germline CDR1 is LGHNA and CDR2 YSLEER. The CDR3 nucleotides read TGCGCCAGCAGCCAAGCCGGTACAGGGGATACTAACTATGGCTACACCTTC. It yields the protein CASSQAGTGDTNYGYTF.

This chain uses TRBV20-1 with TRBJ2-7; TRBD1 matches at 8 bases. V was clipped by 3 bases and J by 4 bases; unmatched bases: 5. In germline, CDR1 is DFQATT, CDR2 SNEGSKA (reference sequence). The CDR3 consists of 13 residues. The CDR3 DNA follows: TGCAGTGCTAGTGGCAGGGGGCAATACGAGCAGTACTTC. Translated, it gives CSASGRGQYEQYF.

V usage is TRBV5-3 and J usage is TRBJ2-3; the match to TRBD1 covers 7 bases. TRBV5-3 is designated an ORF whose function remains uncertain. V gave up 0 bases and J gave up 3 bases; unmatched junction bases: 7. The CDR3 consists of 16 residues. CDR3 protein: CARSLVNTGVTDTQYF. The CDR3, as DNA: TGTGCCAGAAGCTTGGTCAACACAGGGGTGACAGATACGCAGTATTTT.

This clone occurred a few times. The gene calls are TRBV27 and TRBJ1-2, with TRBD1 matching 7 bases. Germline-derived CDR1 and CDR2 are MNHEY and SMNVEV (reference sequence). The V gene end was trimmed by 1 base and the J gene end by 4 bases; junction bases not matched to a gene: 6. CDR3 size: 15 residues. CDR3 coding DNA: TGTGCCAGCAGTTTATTAGCAGGGGGGACCTATGGCTACACCTTC. As protein: CASSLLAGGTYGYTF.

V gene TRBV6-1 combines with J gene TRBJ2-2; 11 bases match TRBD1. The ends lost 1 base at V and 6 bases at J; junction bases unmatched: 1. The CDR3 length is 15 residues. Looked up from germline, CDR1 is MNHNS and CDR2 is SASEGT. This chain's CDR3 is CASSEGTGGAGELFF. CDR3 DNA sequence: TGTGCCAGCAGTGAAGGGACAGGGGGCGCCGGGGAGCTGTTTTTT.

The chain is built from TRBV7-8 and TRBJ1-2; 8 bases are a match to TRBD1. The trim removed 5 bases at V and 6 bases at J, leaving 5 bases unmatched. Per the germline V gene, CDR1 is SGHVS and CDR2 is FQNEAQ. The CDR3 runs 13 residues. The CDR3: CASSPGQGNGYTF. CDR3 DNA: TGTGCCAGCAGCCCCGGACAGGGAAATGGCTACACCTTC.

The chain recombines TRBV2 with TRBJ1-2; weak D call: TRBD1 (6 bases). CDR3 length: 14 amino acids. Trimming cost V 2 bases and J 7 bases, with 14 bases left between them. Germline values: CDR1 SNHLY, CDR2 FYNNEI. Written as DNA, the CDR3 is TGTGCCAGCAGTGAAAGGCAGGGGACTAGTGGCTACACCTTC. As protein: CASSERQGTSGYTF. The full variable domain, with the rest looked up from reference TRBV2 and TRBJ1-2, is EPEVTQTPSHQVTQMGQEVILRCVPISNHLYFYWYRQILGQKVEFLVSFYNNEISEKSEIFDDQFSVERPDGSNFTLKIRSTKLEDSAMYFCASSERQGTSGYTFGSGTRLTVV.

This clone was found once. This chain joins TRBV30 and TRBJ1-6; 8 bases match TRBD1. The CDR3 sequence is 14 residues long. Looked up from germline, CDR1 is GTSNPN and CDR2 is SVGIG (reference sequence). Trimming removed 4 bases from V and 5 bases from J; junction bases left unmatched: 4. CDR3 nucleotides: TGTGCCTGGAAGGGGACAGGTGATAATTCACCCCTCCACTTT. It yields the protein CAWKGTGDNSPLHF.

This clone occurred once. The rearrangement joins TRBV2 to TRBJ2-1; no definite D call. The germline CDR1 and CDR2 sequences are SNHLY and FYNNEI. V was trimmed by 2 bases and J by 10 bases, leaving 12 bases between them. The CDR3 totals 13 residues. CDR3 sequence reads: CASSERRIREQFF. The DNA for the CDR3 is TGTGCCAGCAGTGAACGAAGGATCAGGGAGCAGTTCTTC.

The CDR3 DNA sequence: TGTGCCAGCAGCGTAGTAGGGGAGGGAAACATTCAGTACTTC. Its protein is CASSVVGEGNIQYF. This chain uses TRBV9 with TRBJ2-4; TRBD2 agrees at 7 bases. The CDR3 runs to 14 residues. Looked up from germline, CDR1 is SGDLS and CDR2 is YYNGEE. With V trimmed by 0 bases and J by 6 bases, 3 bases remained unmatched.

V is TRBV10-1 and J is TRBJ1-1, with TRBD1 as a possible D gene (6 bases). V was clipped by 4 bases and J by 5 bases, with 20 bases between them. Per the germline V gene, CDR1 is WNHNN and CDR2 is SYGVQD (reference sequence). This CDR3 region has 16 residues. The DNA for the CDR3 is TGCGCCAGCAGTGGCCCAACCAGGGGATCGGGTACTGAAGCTTTCTTT. Translated, it gives CASSGPTRGSGTEAFF.

This chain links TRBV2 with TRBJ1-2, with a tentative D call TRBD1 (6 bases). The germline V and J ends were trimmed by 8 bases and 8 bases, with 18 bases remaining between them. The CDR3 length is 13 residues. CDR1 and CDR2 (germline): SNHLY, FYNNEI. CDR3 sequence (DNA): TGTGCCAGCGGGAGCTACAGGGTTTCCGGCTACACCTTC. Protein sequence: CASGSYRVSGYTF.

The genes are TRBV9 and TRBJ1-3; D gene uncertain. V gave up 4 bases and J gave up 3 bases, with 5 bases separating them. CDR1 SGDLS and CDR2 YYNGEE come from the germline V gene. The CDR3 extends over 12 amino acids. This CDR3 reads CASSTGGNTIYF. The CDR3 DNA reads TGTGCCAGCAGCACGGGTGGAAACACCATATATTTT.

V gene TRBV27 combines with J gene TRBJ1-5; 9 bases fit TRBD1. CDR3 length: 16 amino acids. The J segment lost 3 bases and the V segment lost 3 bases, leaving 6 bases of the junction unmatched. Looked up from germline, CDR1 is MNHEY and CDR2 is SMNVEV (reference sequence). The CDR3 loop is CASSFIGTGINQPQHF. Written as DNA, the CDR3 is TGTGCCAGCAGTTTCATCGGGACAGGGATCAATCAGCCCCAGCATTTT.

The chain couples TRBV2 to TRBJ1-2, with 7 bases identical to TRBD1. The CDR3 has 13 residues. Trimming removed 6 bases from V and 6 bases from J; junction bases left unmatched: 7. Germline V gene lookup returns CDR1 SNHLY and CDR2 FYNNEI. This chain's CDR3 is CASSPRTGHGYTF. Written as DNA, the CDR3 is TGTGCCAGCAGCCCCCGGACAGGCCATGGCTACACCTTC.

The V gene is TRBV29-1, the J gene TRBJ1-2; 9 bases align to TRBD1. V shed 4 bases and J 3 bases; nucleotides not matched to a gene: 0. CDR1 is SQVTM and CDR2 is ANQGSEA in the germline V gene. CDR3 length: 12 amino acids. Here the CDR3 reads CSVGDRDYGYTF. CDR3 DNA: TGCAGCGTTGGGGACAGGGACTATGGCTACACCTTC.

This clone was observed once. The CDR3 region has the DNA TGTGCCAGCAGCTCGAGGGACTTGTACCAAGAGACCCAGTACTTC. This translates into CASSSRDLYQETQYF. The chain employs TRBV11-2 and TRBJ2-5; maybe TRBD2 (6 bases). From germline, CDR1 is SGHAT and CDR2 FQNNGV. The CDR3 has 15 residues. Trimming took 4 bases from V and 0 from J, leaving 12 bases between them.

On this clone itself: It is unclear where the CDR3 begins or ends on the DNA, so no DNA is shown, and the CDR3 is as TCRdb lists it. This chain uses TRBV12-5 with TRBJ1-1. The CDR3 is made up of 16 amino acids, end residues included. CDR1 is LGHNT and CDR2 is FRNRAP in the germline V gene. CDR3 in amino acids: CASGLVPSGRGTEAFF.

This chain links TRBV11-2 with TRBJ1-2; D possibly corresponds to TRBD1 (6 bases). This CDR3 is 13 amino acids long. V was trimmed by 5 bases and J by 8 bases, leaving 15 bases between them. Germline V CDR1 and CDR2: SGHAT, FQNNGV. The CDR3 is CASSQGQSEGYTF. In DNA, the CDR3 is TGTGCCAGCAGCCAAGGACAGTCTGAGGGCTACACCTTC.

The chain is built from TRBV2 and TRBJ1-5; TRBD1 aligns across 7 bases. Germline values: CDR1 SNHLY, CDR2 FYNNEI. The CDR3 is 15 residues long. V lost 4 bases, J lost 4 bases, and 7 bases stayed unmatched. The CDR3 nucleotides read TGTGCCAGCAGTGTGGGCAGGGGGATTAATCAGCCCCAGCATTTT. Residues: CASSVGRGINQPQHF.